This entry lists 32 T cell receptor beta chains sequenced from one sample in a study of breast tumors, draining lymph nodes, adjacent tissues. One entry per CDR3 protein results from TCRdb running MiXCR on the multiplex PCR reads. This sample has 25,000 or so distinct CDR3 sequences, with about 70% found just once. Sequenced input: tumor-adjacent breast tissue. The receptor source for this set is a female donor with breast cancer. Some clones in this sample may be carry-over from other donors' samples.

V and J are TRBV7-3 and TRBJ2-1; TRBD2 agrees at 8 bases. With V trimmed by 4 bases and J by 4 bases, 6 bases remained unmatched. Germline V gene data show CDR1 as SGHTA and CDR2 as FQGTGA. The CDR3 spans 15 residues. Here the CDR3 DNA reads TGTGCCAGCAGCTCAGGACTAGCTTTATACAATGAGCAGTTCTTC. It codes for CASSSGLALYNEQFF.

V gene TRBV7-9 combines with J gene TRBJ2-7; D is uncertain. Looked up from germline, CDR1 is SEHNR and CDR2 is FQNEAQ (reference sequence). V was cut by 2 bases and J by 5 bases, with 13 bases left in between. CDR3 length: 14 residues. In DNA, the CDR3 is TGTGCCAGCAGCTTAATATCGGGTCCCAACGAGCAGTACTTC. Translated, it gives CASSLISGPNEQYF.

V and J are TRBV5-5 and TRBJ1-4; possibly TRBD1 for D (6 bases). Germline CDR1 reads SGHKS; CDR2 reads YYEKEE (reference sequence). V was pared by 6 bases and J by 7 bases, with 19 bases between. The CDR3 runs to 15 residues. This CDR3 reads CASTYGDTRGEKLFF. The CDR3 region has the DNA TGTGCCAGCACCTACGGGGACACCCGAGGTGAAAAACTGTTTTTT.

The rearrangement joins TRBV6-5 to TRBJ2-1; 7 positions agree with TRBD1. The J segment lost 13 bases and the V segment lost 6 bases, leaving 6 bases of the junction unmatched. The CDR3 has 11 residues. CDR1 is MNHEY and CDR2 is SVGAGI in the germline V gene. CDR3 region: CASSYRDSQFF. As DNA, the CDR3 is TGTGCCAGCAGCTATCGGGACAGCCAGTTCTTC.

The V and J genes are TRBV24-1 and TRBJ2-7; TRBD1 agrees at 8 bases. With V trimmed by 4 bases and J by 5 bases, 9 bases remained unmatched. The CDR3 totals 15 residues. Germline lookup yields CDR1 KGHDR and CDR2 SFDVKD. The CDR3 here is CATSDPTGAKDEQYF. The CDR3 DNA reads as TGTGCCACCAGTGACCCGACAGGGGCGAAGGACGAGCAGTACTTC.

The chain's CDR3 is CASSLIGGGTADTQYF. CDR3 DNA: TGTGCCAGCAGCCTTATAGGTGGGGGAACGGCAGATACGCAGTATTTT. This chain uses TRBV7-9 with TRBJ2-3; perhaps D is TRBD1 or TRBD2 (5 bases each). Germline V gene data show CDR1 as SEHNR and CDR2 as FQNEAQ (reference sequence). The CDR3 spans 16 residues. The V gene lost 5 bases and the J gene lost 4 bases, with 19 bases spanning the gap.

This chain links TRBV10-3 with TRBJ1-2; D is possibly TRBD1 (5 bases). Germline CDR1 and CDR2: ENHRY and SYGVKD. The CDR3 consists of 15 residues. The germline V and J ends were trimmed by 2 bases and 5 bases, with 15 bases remaining between them. CDR3 sequence: CAISEAREAIYGYTF. The CDR3, as DNA: TGTGCCATCAGTGAGGCCAGGGAGGCGATATATGGCTACACCTTC.

This chain links TRBV6-4 with TRBJ2-3, with unresolved D. This CDR3 is built from 14 residues. The V gene's germline CDR1 is MRHNA and CDR2 SNTAGT. V lost 5 bases, J lost 4 bases, and 13 bases lay in between. Written as DNA, the CDR3 is TGTGCCAGCAGTCGGTCAGAACGAGCAGATACGCAGTATTTT. This sequence encodes CASSRSERADTQYF.

In nucleotides, the CDR3 is TGCAGTGCTAGCGTTGTGTGGGGCGGAGGGGAGCAGTACTTC. Translated, it gives CSASVVWGGGEQYF. The chain links TRBV20-1 to TRBJ2-7; TRBD2 might be the D (6 bases). V was shortened by 3 bases and J by 7 bases, with 19 bases between the two germline ends. Per the germline V gene, CDR1 is DFQATT and CDR2 is SNEGSKA (reference sequence). CDR3 length equals 14 residues.

The chain recombines TRBV15 with TRBJ2-7; TRBD2 is a possible D gene (6 bases). Per the germline V gene, CDR1 is LNHNV and CDR2 is YYDKDF (reference sequence). CDR3 size: 13 residues. The V and J ends lost 9 bases and 2 bases respectively, with 14 bases between them. The CDR3 loop reads CATHDGGTYEQYF. CDR3 coding DNA: TGTGCCACACATGACGGCGGGACCTACGAGCAGTACTTC.

This sequence joins TRBV2 and TRBJ2-7; D is undetermined. V was pared by 5 bases and J by 4 bases, with 15 bases between. The germline gives CDR1 SNHLY, CDR2 FYNNEI. This CDR3 spans 14 amino acids. CDR3 region: CASSPTQNPYEQYF. The CDR3 nucleotides read TGTGCCAGCAGTCCAACACAAAATCCGTACGAGCAGTACTTC.

The rearrangement uses TRBV2 and TRBJ1-4, with D possibly TRBD1 on 5 matching bases. This CDR3 is built from 13 residues. Deletions cut 8 bases from V and 6 bases from J, with 13 bases between. CDR1 is SNHLY and CDR2 is FYNNEI in the germline V gene. This CDR3 reads CASGPGWDEKLFF. The DNA for the CDR3 is TGTGCCAGCGGACCAGGGTGGGATGAAAAACTGTTTTTT.

The chain employs TRBV30 and TRBJ1-6; D is possibly TRBD1 (6 bases). Germline assignment: CDR1 GTSNPN and CDR2 SVGIG (reference sequence). Between the trimmed V and J ends, which lost 5 bases and 6 bases, there was a span of 11 bases. The CDR3 totals 13 residues. The CDR3 bases are TGTGCCTGGGGCGGACAGCTTAATTCACCCCTCCACTTT. Protein: CAWGGQLNSPLHF.

This clonotype has a handful of counts. The chain joins TRBV11-2 to TRBJ1-2, with 8 bases identical to TRBD1. CDR1 is SGHAT and CDR2 is FQNNGV in the germline V gene. This CDR3 spans 16 amino acids. Losses at the gene ends were 4 bases for V and 8 bases for J; bases not matched to a gene: 15. The CDR3 spells CASSSLVGRGRMGYTF. CDR3 in DNA: TGTGCCAGCAGCTCCCTAGTCGGCAGGGGGCGGATGGGCTACACCTTC.

The chain carries TRBV5-1 and TRBJ2-1; TRBD2 agrees at 12 bases. CDR3 size: 15 residues. V was clipped by 1 base and J by 6 bases; unmatched bases: 2. Germline V CDR1 and CDR2: SGHRS, YFSETQ. The CDR3 reads CASSLKLAGGNEQFF. The CDR3, as DNA: TGCGCCAGCAGCTTGAAACTAGCGGGAGGCAATGAGCAGTTCTTC.

This clonotype is categorized as medium-sized. V and J are TRBV4-2 and TRBJ1-2; the D gene is possibly TRBD1 (5 bases). Germline V gene data show CDR1 as LGHNA and CDR2 as YNFKEQ. CDR3 length: 16 residues. V lost 1 base and J lost 4, with 16 bases in between. DNA of the CDR3: TGTGCCAGCAGCCAAGTAGGGGTCGGCCGTGCCTATGGCTACACCTTC. This gives the protein CASSQVGVGRAYGYTF.

The chain links TRBV20-1 to TRBJ1-6; TRBD1 aligns across 7 bases. Germline-derived CDR1 and CDR2 are DFQATT and SNEGSKA (reference sequence). Trimming took 0 bases from V and 8 from J; bases not matched to a gene: 7. This CDR3 has 15 residues. The CDR3 coding sequence is TGCAGTGCTAGAGATGGGGCAGGGGGTGATTCACCCCTCCACTTT. Translated, it gives CSARDGAGGDSPLHF.

For the CDR3, the DNA is TGCAGTGCGCGGGGACTACTTAGCACAGATACGCAGTATTTT. Translating it yields CSARGLLSTDTQYF. This chain connects TRBV20-1 to TRBJ2-3; 7 nucleotides align to TRBD2. Trimming cost V 6 bases and J 0 bases; bases outside gene matches: 6. The germline CDR1 and CDR2 sequences are DFQATT and SNEGSKA (reference sequence). The CDR3 covers 14 residues.

The chain combines TRBV12-3 or TRBV12-4 with TRBJ2-7; D is unclear. With 0 bases removed from V and 2 bases from J, the gap between germline ends came to 11 bases. CDR3 length: 15 amino acids. The CDR3 region is CASSLARRLPYEQYF. The CDR3 nucleotides are TGTGCCAGCAGTTTAGCAAGACGGCTACCCTACGAGCAGTACTTC.

The J gene is TRBJ2-2, the V gene TRBV11-2; D remains ambiguous. V lost 7 bases and J 0 bases, leaving 6 bases between the germline ends. The CDR3 runs to 13 residues. Germline assignment: CDR1 SGHAT and CDR2 FQNNGV. The CDR3 DNA follows: TGTGCCAGCACCAAGGCGAACACCGGGGAGCTGTTTTTT. It codes for CASTKANTGELFF.

By share of the sample, this clonotype is large. The rearrangement joins TRBV7-9 to TRBJ2-3; 9 bases agree with TRBD2. Germline V lookup: CDR1 SEHNR, CDR2 FQNEAQ (reference sequence). The CDR3 sequence is 16 residues long. J lost 2 bases, V lost 5 bases, and 8 bases had no gene match. The DNA of the CDR3 is TGTGCCAGCAGCGCAGGGACTAGCAGTGTCACAGATACGCAGTATTTT. It translates to CASSAGTSSVTDTQYF.

This rearrangement joins TRBV2 to TRBJ2-5; tentative D call: TRBD1 (6 bases). The CDR3 runs 13 residues. Germline V CDR1 and CDR2: SNHLY, FYNNEI. Trimming shortened V by 5 bases and J by 9 bases, and 16 bases separated the two germline ends. CDR3 region: CASSRTDDSAQYF. The CDR3 DNA follows: TGTGCCAGCAGTCGGACAGACGATTCGGCCCAGTACTTC.

The DNA of the CDR3 is TGCGCCAGCAGCTTGGTCGACAGGGTGGCCGGGGAGCTGTTTTTT. This codes for CASSLVDRVAGELFF. V is TRBV5-1 and J is TRBJ2-2; TRBD1 aligns across 7 bases. The germline CDR1 and CDR2 sequences are SGHRS and YFSETQ. V dropped 0 bases and J dropped 6; count of bases not matched to a gene: 5. The CDR3 totals 15 residues.

In its sample, this clonotype was seen many times. The rearrangement joins TRBV9 to TRBJ2-2, with D hard to call. Germline CDR1 SGDLS, CDR2 YYNGEE. The CDR3 consists of 14 residues. The V end was cut by 2 bases, the J end by 4 bases, with 9 bases between. The CDR3 loop reads CASSVTTTTGELFF. For the CDR3, the DNA is TGTGCCAGCAGCGTTACCACCACCACCGGGGAGCTGTTTTTT.

Ten or more counts support this clonotype. The rearrangement uses TRBV6-6 and TRBJ2-5, with 8 bases fitting TRBD1. The germline V gene encodes CDR1 MNHNY and CDR2 SVGAGI (reference sequence). Unmatched junction bases numbered 2, after V lost 2 bases and J lost 0 bases. The CDR3 loop spans 15 amino acids. The CDR3 DNA reads as TGTGCCAGCAGTTACGGGACAGGCAACCAAGAGACCCAGTACTTC. Its protein is CASSYGTGNQETQYF.

The genes are TRBV4-1 and TRBJ2-3; D may be TRBD1 or TRBD2 (5 bases each). This CDR3 is 14 amino acids long. The ends were cut back, 1 base at V and 6 bases at J, with 11 bases in the middle. CDR1 is MGHRA and CDR2 is YSYEKL in the germline V gene. The CDR3 sequence: CASSQGDPRDTQYF. CDR3 in DNA: TGCGCCAGCAGCCAAGGGGACCCGCGTGATACGCAGTATTTT.

The chain links TRBV5-1 to TRBJ2-2; 11 nucleotides agree with TRBD2. J gave up 0 bases and V 4 bases, and 5 bases lay outside the gene matches. CDR3 length equals 17 residues. Germline V gene sequence: CDR1 SGHRS, CDR2 YFSETQ. The CDR3 spells CASSRTSGSTNTGELFF. The CDR3 bases are TGCGCCAGCAGCAGAACTAGCGGGAGCACGAACACCGGGGAGCTGTTTTTT.

In its sample, this clonotype was seen a few times. This rearrangement joins TRBV4-1 to TRBJ2-3, with TRBD1 matching 9 bases. From germline, CDR1 is MGHRA and CDR2 YSYEKL. This CDR3 spans 17 amino acids. Germline trimming cut 5 bases from V and 2 bases from J; bases unmatched to any gene: 11. CDR3 coding DNA: TGCGCCAGCAGCTACCCGGGACAGGGTGGATCCACAGATACGCAGTATTTT. Amino acid sequence: CASSYPGQGGSTDTQYF.

The chain recombines TRBV30 with TRBJ1-2; D not certain. The germline CDR1 and CDR2 sequences are GTSNPN and SVGIG (reference sequence). This CDR3 spans 15 amino acids. V dropped 3 bases and J dropped 8 bases, with 22 bases sitting between them. CDR3 region: CAWSHDRAYREGYTF. The DNA for the CDR3 is TGTGCCTGGAGCCATGATCGGGCCTACCGGGAGGGCTACACCTTC.

This clonotype was detected ten times or more. The chain links TRBV19 to TRBJ2-2; a possible D gene is TRBD2 (6 bases). CDR3 length equals 12 residues. CDR1 is LNHDA and CDR2 is SQIVND in the germline V gene (reference sequence). V was pared by 10 bases and J by 6 bases, with 12 bases between. As DNA, the CDR3 is TGTGCCACCTCCCCGGGGGCCGGGGAGCTGTTTTTT. Protein sequence: CATSPGAGELFF.

This chain joins TRBV5-1 and TRBJ2-2; a possible D gene is TRBD2 (11 bases). V was clipped by 1 base and J by 0 bases, with 25 bases between them. The germline V gene has CDR1 SGHRS and CDR2 YFSETQ. The CDR3 sequence is 21 residues long. This chain's CDR3 is CASSLRGQGTSGGANTGELFF. The CDR3 DNA reads TGCGCCAGCAGCTTGAGGGGACAGGGGACTAGCGGCGGCGCGAACACCGGGGAGCTGTTTTTT.

This clonotype was observed at least ten times. This chain connects TRBV2 to TRBJ2-3; TRBD1 matches at 7 bases. Germline-derived CDR1 and CDR2 are SNHLY and FYNNEI. The CDR3 sequence is 16 residues long. Trimming at V came to 0 bases and at J to 4 bases, leaving 7 bases not matched to a gene. CDR3 in DNA: TGTGCCAGCAGTGAAGCCCAGGGGGTAGGGGCAGATACGCAGTATTTT. Encoded protein: CASSEAQGVGADTQYF.